This TCR beta chain was retrieved from a study of patients and donors after allogeneic stem cell transplantation. The length of the CDR3 is 19 residues. With 6 bases clipped from V and 0 bases from J, the junction kept 17 bases outside the gene matches. TCRdb analysed the RT-PCR reads with MiXCR anew, one entry per CDR3 protein. The sample has about 72,000 distinct CDR3 sequences; 26% are singletons. The rearrangement uses TRBV12-3 or TRBV12-4 and TRBJ1-3; 7 bases are shared with TRBD1. The source is a human donor who was either an allogeneic HSCT recipient or a stem cell or donor lymphocyte infusion donor (not recorded which). It is not recorded whose cells these are; they may come from a transplant donor. The source material was blood, either unsorted or a sorted T cell fraction (not recorded which). The CDR3 DNA reads TGTGCCAGCAGCGCGGACAGGCTACGGCGCCTTACCTCTGGAAACACCATATATTTT. Amino acid sequence: CASSADRLRRLTSGNTIYF.